This T cell receptor (beta chain) was captured by sequencing in a study of OX40 agonist ivuxolimab in advanced cancers. Measured with immunoSEQ multiplex PCR; TCRdb has only the in-frame clones, and not every one. The sample contains over 65,000 clones, roughly 84% of which appear only once. Germline-derived CDR1 and CDR2 are SNHLY and FYNNEI. The CDR3 has 14 residues. V gave up 7 bases and J gave up 4 bases, with 16 bases separating them. Sequencing used CD4+ or CD8+ T cells sorted from blood, obtained in a trial of the OX40 agonist ivuxolimab. V gene TRBV2 combines with J gene TRBJ2-5; tentatively, D is TRBD1 or TRBD2 (5 bases each). This receptor was identified in an adult with an advanced solid tumor such as melanoma, head and neck, liver or kidney cancer. The CDR3 protein is CASTKRGGVETQYF. The CDR3 nucleotides are TGTGCCAGCACCAAGAGGGGCGGAGTAGAGACCCAGTACTTC.